These T cell receptor beta chains were read from a single sample in a study of vaccination and CD4 T cells after COVID-19. TCRdb analysed the PCR reads with MiXCR anew, one entry per CDR3 protein. This sample carries fewer than 12,000 distinct CDR3 sequences, roughly a fifth of them seen once, and the ten largest clones take 9% to 15%. For these receptors, no antigen is known. Here the sequenced sample was CD4+ T cells from blood, cultured in vitro, taken after SARS-CoV-2 vaccination. These receptors all stem from a human donor who had recovered from COVID-19. Each CDR3 is given with its conserved first and last residue. The order of the fields is clone size, V gene, J gene, CDR3 protein. Clone size appears in some rows only: once, few, many, or a class for an expanded clone.

>.|TRBV7-8|TRBJ1-1
CASRPGGGRLNTEAFF
>.|TRBV11-2|TRBJ2-3
CASSLGLAGVLGTDTQYF
>.|TRBV6-2/TRBV6-3|TRBJ2-6
CASRQGGSGANVLTF
>few|TRBV6-2/TRBV6-3|TRBJ2-3
CASSFRQGHRDTQYF
>.|TRBV19|TRBJ1-3
CASSISGNTIYF
>.|TRBV7-6|TRBJ2-3
CASSPFRFRADTQYF
>.|TRBV6-5|TRBJ2-7
CASSYGRKAGSSYEQYF
>.|TRBV28|TRBJ2-1
CASSSVVAGGNEQFF
>few|TRBV20-1|TRBJ2-7
CSARKEQGAREQYF
>.|TRBV6-1|TRBJ2-7
CASRGLAGAVYEQYF
>.|TRBV20-1|TRBJ1-5
CSARGGNPNQPQHF
>few|TRBV5-4|TRBJ2-5
CASSFGGRNQETQYF
>.|TRBV7-3|TRBJ2-1
CASSLVLAGGPSTYNEQFF
>few|TRBV24-1|TRBJ2-1
CATTDGGGGRNEQFF
>.|TRBV24-1|TRBJ2-3
CATGGAGTDTQYF
>few|TRBV18|TRBJ1-6
CASSLQRGEPLHF
>large|TRBV7-2|TRBJ1-5
CASSLQTALNQPQHF
>.|TRBV28|TRBJ2-1
CASRGTSGRAGEQFF
>medium-sized|TRBV28|TRBJ2-7
CASSLPGGMLWTYEQYF
>medium-sized|TRBV6-1|TRBJ1-2
CASHIRWGGGYTF
>medium-sized|TRBV20-1|TRBJ2-5
CSARFSGVQETQYF
>.|TRBV19|TRBJ2-7
CASSSPGQGQYEQYF
>few|TRBV27|TRBJ2-7
CASSPSRDSYEQYF
>few|TRBV7-3|TRBJ1-6
CASSLTASRGNSPLHF
>.|TRBV29-1|TRBJ2-7
CSVGTGTGGREQYF
>few|TRBV12-5|TRBJ1-2
CASGRTTGATNYGYTF
>.|TRBV7-5|TRBJ2-1
CISVPEARTSGIPYNEQFF